This T cell receptor (beta chain) derives from a study of blood T cell repertoires in COVID-19. Overall study: Acute and convalescent COVID-19 specimens originated in the United States, Italy and Spain. In each case, the material was cDNA or gDNA derived from T cells, B-cell-depleted T cells, or PBMCs.

The CDR3 length is 15 residues. The trim removed 1 base at V and 6 bases at J, leaving 4 bases unmatched. Looked up from germline, CDR1 is SGHVS and CDR2 is FNYEAQ. Here immunoSEQ multiplex PCR was the method, and the copy in TCRdb shows in-frame clones only, minus some. The sample includes under 300,000 clones, approximately 92% of them seen just once. Recovered status applied to Cohort 3 donors who had two consecutive negative PCRs. It also applied to those with clearance or with symptom resolution. The sequencing input was PBMCs or T cells enriched from blood (not recorded which). The genes are TRBV7-6 and TRBJ2-7; 12 bases align to TRBD1. This receptor was obtained from a woman younger than 30 who had recovered from COVID-19. CDR3 amino acids: CASSLVGTGGLEQYF. DNA for the CDR3: TGTGCCAGCAGCTTAGTCGGGACAGGGGGCCTCGAGCAGTACTTC. The full variable domain, completed using reference TRBV7-6 and TRBJ2-7, is GAGVSQSPRYKVTKRGQDVALRCDPISGHVSLYWYRQALGQGPEFLTYFNYEAQQDKSGLPNDRFSAERPEGSISTLTIQRTEQRDSAMYRCASSLVGTGGLEQYFGPGTRLTVT.